This TCR beta chain stems from a study of shared clonotypes between healthy human individuals. Sequenced by immunoSEQ multiplex PCR; TCRdb stores in-frame clones only, minus some. Of around 750,000 clones listed, around 72% are singletons. Donors were Caucasian adults residing in Nashville, Tennessee, USA. V lost 0 bases and J lost 5, with 17 bases in between. Germline-derived CDR1 and CDR2 are SGHNT and YYREEE (reference sequence). CDR3 length: 16 residues. The chain combines TRBV5-4 with TRBJ2-5, with D possibly being TRBD1 (6 bases). Sequenced sample: memory CD4+ T cells sorted from blood. Stated subset: CD45RA-negative fraction. The origin of this receptor is a woman aged 25-40 years in good health. The CDR3 is CASSLGVNRVGETQYF. As DNA, the CDR3 is TGTGCCAGCAGCTTGGGGGTAAACAGGGTTGGCGAGACCCAGTACTTC.